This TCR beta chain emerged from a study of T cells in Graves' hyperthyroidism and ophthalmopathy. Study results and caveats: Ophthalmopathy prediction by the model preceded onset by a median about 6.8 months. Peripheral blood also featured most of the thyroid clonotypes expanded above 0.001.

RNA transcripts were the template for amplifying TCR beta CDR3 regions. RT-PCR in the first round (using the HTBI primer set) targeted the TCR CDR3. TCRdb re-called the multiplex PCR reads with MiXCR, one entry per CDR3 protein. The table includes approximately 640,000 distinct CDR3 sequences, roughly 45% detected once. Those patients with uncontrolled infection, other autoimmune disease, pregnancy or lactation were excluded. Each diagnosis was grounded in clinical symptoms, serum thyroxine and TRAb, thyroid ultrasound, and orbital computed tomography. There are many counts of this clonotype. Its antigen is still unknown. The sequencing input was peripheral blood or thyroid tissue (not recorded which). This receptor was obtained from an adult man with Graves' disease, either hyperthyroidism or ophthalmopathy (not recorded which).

CDR3 protein: CSAREGTYRDSPLHF. CDR3 DNA: TGCAGTGCTAGAGAGGGGACCTACCGAGATTCACCCCTCCACTTT. The gene calls are TRBV20-1 and TRBJ1-6; a weak D match, TRBD1 (5 bases). The germline V and J ends were trimmed by 0 bases and 8 bases, with 14 bases remaining between them. Germline V gives CDR1 DFQATT, CDR2 SNEGSKA (reference sequence). This CDR3 comprises 15 residues.